Below, one TCR beta chain is given with its context. Its antigen remains undetermined. The sample holds no much larger clone one base away, and base qualities are not on file. CDR1 and CDR2 were assigned from the germline V gene as SGHRS and YFSETQ. V lost 0 bases and J lost 0 bases; the stretch between them is 10 bases long. Reading from cysteine to phenylalanine, the CDR3 counts 16 amino acids. Kept here is only the CDR3 DNA, which spans 48 bases and is read in frame from base 1. The immunoSEQ assay, a bias-controlled multiplex PCR using V- and J-specific primers, was used to amplify TCR beta CDR3 regions from genomic DNA. A second PCR step added a proprietary barcode and Illumina adapter sequences to the CDR3 amplicons. An Illumina MiSeq instrument was used for sequencing of the CDR3 libraries. Regarding the original processing steps: Export and quality control were handled in immunoSEQ Analyzer 3.0, while downstream analyses relied on R Bioconductor and Immunarch. Only productive rearrangements in the normalized downsampled data set were used to calculate repertoire metrics. In the normalized cohort, clonotypes with more than 5 templates were defined as pathologically expanded. The Inverse Simpson Index served as the measure of repertoire diversity. The non-normalized data set was used for CMV-specificity analyses so that all clonotypes could be captured. In its TCRdb copy, this immuneACCESS table keeps in-frame sequences only and misses some clones. Where compared with another copy, unresolved V genes explain less than half of these, and the others have no known cause. For V, J and clone size, that table is used; D and trimming come from the DNA. This sample comprises some 40,000 clones, 90% to 95% of them detected only once. The ten largest clones capture 0.85% of the sample.

These data belong to a study of T cell clonotyping in hematopoietic cell transplantation (dated by TCRdb to the early 2020s). Context from the whole study: A total of 120 to 150 blood samples were gathered in the study from 35 to 45 consecutive transplant recipients along with their related donors. Patient recruitment ran from 2015 to early 2017, and follow-up continued until September 2020 or death. Overall study results and their limits: The sample size was limited, and because cells were not sorted, the contributions of CD4 and CD8 repertoires could not be separated. After transplant, TCR diversity in recipients dropped, and pathologically expanded clonotypes climbed progressively between day 30 and day 180. Broader posttransplant TCR repertoire diversity was predicted by donor and pretransplant recipient Inverse Simpson Index values. Recipient repertoires showed only a small fraction of overlap with donor repertoires, and over 97% appeared de novo at the given depth.

Blood samples for TCR beta sequencing were given by related transplant donors. Using Nuclei Lysis Solution, genomic DNA was extracted from unfractionated peripheral blood mononuclear cells that were either fresh or cryopreserved. Sequencing was carried out using peripheral blood mononuclear cells. Recombination linked TRBV5-1 to TRBJ1-3, with the D segment identity uncertain. The TCR was taken from a woman aged 50 to 65 in good health. Some clones in this sample may be carry-over from other donors' samples. The DNA sequence is given as TGCGCCAGCAGCTTGGGCGGATCAAACTCTGGAAACACCATATATTTT. Its translation reads: CASSLGGSNSGNTIYF. Outside the CDR3, residues come from the reference TRBV5-1 and TRBJ1-3 proteins, so the full variable domain is: KAGVTQTPRYLIKTRGQQVTLSCSPISGHRSVSWYQQTPGQGLQFLFEYFSETQRNKGNFPGRFSGRQFSNSRSEMNVSTLELGDSALYLCASSLGGSNSGNTIYFGEGSWLTVV.